The TCR beta chain under discussion was sequenced for a study of blood T cells in healthy people across ages. Broader study findings: Researchers deemed the diversity estimates from one million T cells underestimates.

V shed 2 bases, J shed 3 bases, and the junction held 6 bases outside the gene matches. Germline values: CDR1 LGHNA, CDR2 YNFKEQ. The CDR3 has 15 residues. Donors were systemically healthy Caucasian individuals from Russia aged about 6 to 90 years. Then a second PCR, running about 6 to 12 cycles, was carried out with a sample-barcoded 5' primer and a J-beta primer mix. One entry per CDR3 protein results from TCRdb running MiXCR on the 5' RACE reads. The profile covers roughly 800,000 distinct CDR3 sequences, with around 25% appearing a single time and roughly 3.5% taken by the ten largest. Details on this clonotype: What it binds is unknown.

This same sample was also part of a study on T cells of mothers and their children.

The chain couples TRBV4-2 to TRBJ2-5; 7 positions match TRBD2. The material sequenced was blood. This clonotype was sampled from a boy aged 10-17 years in good health. CDR3 protein: CASSQPIGGEETQYF. In DNA, the CDR3 is TGTGCCAGCAGCCAACCCATTGGGGGGGAAGAGACCCAGTACTTC.